The subject of this entry is one T cell receptor (beta chain). Antigen specificity is unknown. This CDR3 region has 15 residues. Germline loops: CDR1 SGDLS, CDR2 YYNGEE. The sample is drawn from a study of monozygotic twins with inflammatory bowel disease. Study observations and caveats: Support was absent for any single strong signal or clonotype linked to IBD.

One blood sample of 2.5 ml was taken from each donor. From the 5' RACE reads, TCRdb lists one entry per CDR3 protein and no DNA. The sample shows roughly 150,000 distinct CDR3 sequences, and more than 0.95% sits with its ten largest clones. The origin of this receptor is a human donor with ulcerative colitis or Crohn's disease, or a healthy co-twin of an affected twin (not recorded which). The chain has TRBV9 and TRBJ2-2; TCRdb gives TRBD1 as the D gene, but with no DNA this cannot be confirmed. The sample was blood. The CDR3 reads CASSVGREPAGELFF. Filled out from reference TRBV9 and TRBJ2-2, the complete variable domain reads DSGVTQTPKHLITATGQRVTLRCSPRSGDLSVYWYQQSLDQGLQFLIQYYNGEERAKGNILERFSAQQFPDLHSELNLSSLELGDSALYFCASSVGREPAGELFFGEGSRLTVL.